This TCR beta chain emerged from a study of control samples from healthy donors and cancer patients (dated by TCRdb to 2019 to 2021). Reading the germline V gene gives CDR1 SGDLS and CDR2 YYNGEE. Reading from cysteine to phenylalanine, the CDR3 counts 16 amino acids. Only CDR3 DNA remains: 48 bases, in frame from the first base. At the junction V is shortened by 0 bases and J by 2 bases; bases outside the gene matches: 3. Details on this clone: The antigen it recognizes is unknown. No much larger clone exists at a distance of one base, and base qualities are not known.

The protocol used for the library was the immunoSEQ multiplex PCR assay. TCRdb provides this immuneACCESS table in a form limited to in-frame rearrangements. Some clones are lacking; in checked studies, under half of them reflect an unresolved V gene, and why the rest are absent is not known. In this sample the table shows 75,000 to 95,000 clones, 85% to 90% of which occur a single time. In total, the top ten clones hold about 8.6% of the sample. The chain joins TRBV9 to TRBJ2-2; a stretch of 8 junction bases matches TRBD1. Sequenced: PBMCs. This clonotype originated in a woman aged 45-65 years with colorectal cancer. The encoded CDR3 is CASSVEQGGNTGELFF. In nucleotide form, the sequence is TGTGCCAGCAGCGTAGAACAGGGGGGCAACACCGGGGAGCTGTTTTTT.